Sequencing of this TCR beta chain was carried out in a study of control samples from healthy donors and cancer patients. The germline V and J ends were trimmed by 5 bases and 0 bases, with 14 bases remaining between them. The CDR3 runs 15 residues. In germline, CDR1 is SGDLS, CDR2 YYNGEE. The assay was immunoSEQ multiplex PCR, and TCRdb's table has in-frame clones only and misses some. The sample lists some 100,000 clones, around 80% occurring once. This clonotype was obtained from a woman under 40 in good health. The sequenced material came from blood. The V and J genes are TRBV9 and TRBJ1-1, with a weak D call TRBD1 (6 bases). DNA of the CDR3: TGTGCCAGCAGACGGGACACCACTTTGAACACTGAAGCTTTCTTT. Protein product: CASRRDTTLNTEAFF.